This T cell receptor beta chain was sequenced for a study of radiotherapy plus CTLA-4 blockade in lung cancer. The wider study: In 18% of patients, objective responses were seen; about 30% had disease control. Study-wide results and caveats: Blood-borne expansion of tumor-derived TCR clones followed radiotherapy plus ipilimumab. Increased serum interferon-beta after radiation also reportedly predicted response strongly.

Treatment of patients with chemo-refractory metastatic non-small-cell lung cancer consisted of focal radiation plus CTLA-4 blockade with ipilimumab. Assay: immunoSEQ multiplex PCR; the TCRdb copy retains only in-frame clones and omits some. The sample gives roughly 120,000 clones, 81% of which show up once; approximately 3.5% is in the top ten. A word on this clone: What it binds is not known.

There are 13 residues in the CDR3. The germline V gene encodes CDR1 KGHSH and CDR2 LQKENI. The V end lost 1 base, the J end lost 4 bases, and 7 bases lay between the germline ends. The input for sequencing was peripheral blood, taken from a patient treated with radiotherapy plus ipilimumab. The clonotype was recovered from a human donor with non-small cell lung cancer that progressed on radiotherapy plus ipilimumab. Some clones in this sample may be carry-over from other donors' samples. The chain combines TRBV18 with TRBJ2-5, with D possibly matching TRBD2 (5 bases). For the CDR3, the DNA is TGTGCCAGCTCACCACTAAGCGGAGAGACCCAGTACTTC. It is translated as CASSPLSGETQYF.